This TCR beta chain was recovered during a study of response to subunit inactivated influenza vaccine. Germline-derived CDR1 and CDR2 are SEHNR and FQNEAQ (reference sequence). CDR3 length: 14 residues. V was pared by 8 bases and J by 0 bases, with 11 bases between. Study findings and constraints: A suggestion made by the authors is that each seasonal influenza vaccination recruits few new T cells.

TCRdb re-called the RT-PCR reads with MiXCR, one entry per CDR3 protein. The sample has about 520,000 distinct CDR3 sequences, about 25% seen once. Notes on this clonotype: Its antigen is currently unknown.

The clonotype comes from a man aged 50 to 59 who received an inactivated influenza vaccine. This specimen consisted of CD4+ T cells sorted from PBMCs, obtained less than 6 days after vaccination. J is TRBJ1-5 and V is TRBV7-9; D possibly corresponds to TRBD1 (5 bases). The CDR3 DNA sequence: TGTGCCAGCGCGTCAGGGCATAGCAATCAGCCCCAGCATTTT. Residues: CASASGHSNQPQHF.